One T cell receptor (beta chain) is described in this entry. CDR1 SGHTA and CDR2 FQGNSA come from the germline V gene. The CDR3 length is 13 residues. The V and J ends lost 3 bases and 5 bases, in that order; junction bases with no gene match: 3. Produced via immunoSEQ multiplex PCR; TCRdb's table is partial and in-frame only. The sample yields 70,000 to 95,000 clones, roughly 93% seen once. These data come from a study of T cell changes during pregnancy in multiple sclerosis. The TCR originated in a female donor with multiple sclerosis, enrolled in a pregnancy study. This material consisted of peripheral blood, taken in the second trimester of pregnancy. The genes are TRBV7-2 and TRBJ1-2; TRBD1 aligns across 7 bases. The CDR3 is CASSFRGYYGYTF. CDR3 in DNA: TGTGCCAGCAGCTTCAGGGGGTATTATGGCTACACCTTC.